Following are 16 T cell receptor beta chains from one sample sequenced in a study of blood T cell repertoires in COVID-19. The protocol was immunoSEQ multiplex PCR, while the TCRdb copy is restricted to in-frame clones and leaves out a portion. There are nearly 350,000 clones in the sample; more than 70% occur only once, and 2.5% to 3.5% lies in the top ten. The sequenced material came from peripheral blood. These receptors were taken from a man aged 25 to 45 with active or convalescent COVID-19.

The chain has TRBV11-2 and TRBJ2-3; TRBD1 is a possible D gene (5 bases). This CDR3 region has 15 residues. Germline CDR1 SGHAT, CDR2 FQNNGV. Between the trimmed V and J ends, which lost 1 base and 0 bases, there was a span of 8 bases. CDR3 amino acids: CASSLGRTSTDTQYF. The DNA for the CDR3 is TGTGCCAGCAGCTTAGGTAGGACAAGCACAGATACGCAGTATTTT.

V is TRBV6-6 and J is TRBJ2-1; TRBD2 aligns across 8 bases. The germline gives CDR1 MNHNY, CDR2 SVGAGI (reference sequence). Trimming took 2 bases from V and 4 from J; bases not matched to a gene: 7. The CDR3 length is 16 residues. The CDR3 region is CASSYGGRGGYNEQFF. CDR3 DNA: TGTGCCAGCAGTTACGGCGGCCGGGGGGGGTACAATGAGCAGTTCTTC.

The genes are TRBV18 and TRBJ1-1; 9 bases match TRBD1. Germline V lookup: CDR1 KGHSH, CDR2 LQKENI. The ends lost 5 bases at V and 8 bases at J; junction bases unmatched: 6. The CDR3 contains 13 residues. The CDR3 DNA follows: TGTGCCAGCTCATTACAGGGGGCATTGGAAGCTTTCTTT. This encodes CASSLQGALEAFF.

The rearrangement uses TRBV29-1 and TRBJ1-2; 9 nucleotides agree with TRBD1. CDR1 and CDR2 from the germline V gene are SQVTM and ANQGSEA. J gave up 2 bases and V 6 bases, and 4 bases lay outside the gene matches. The CDR3 covers 13 residues. In DNA form, the CDR3 reads TGCAGCGTCGCCGGGACAGGGAACTATGGCTACACCTTC. Protein sequence: CSVAGTGNYGYTF.

The V and J genes are TRBV15 and TRBJ2-6; D uncertain. CDR1 and CDR2 (germline): LNHNV, YYDKDF (reference sequence). This CDR3 contains 15 residues. The ends were cut back, 3 bases at V and 0 bases at J, with 6 bases in the middle. As DNA, the CDR3 is TGTGCCACCAGCAGGAGGAGCTCTGGGGCCAACGTCCTGACTTTC. Protein product: CATSRRSSGANVLTF.

This clone appeared a single time. The chain has TRBV15 and TRBJ1-3; D is possibly TRBD1 (5 bases). The germline V gene has CDR1 LNHNV and CDR2 YYDKDF (reference sequence). The CDR3 extends over 16 amino acids. The V end was cut by 0 bases, the J end by 4 bases, with 13 bases between. The CDR3 DNA reads as TGTGCCACCAGCAGAGACCGGGGGTCAGGGGGAAACACCATATATTTT. Translating it yields CATSRDRGSGGNTIYF.

V gene TRBV19 combines with J gene TRBJ2-5; TRBD2 aligns across 7 bases. The junction had 13 bases not matched to a gene; V was cut back by 5 bases and J by 4 bases. CDR1 and CDR2 from the germline V gene are LNHDA and SQIVND (reference sequence). CDR3 length: 16 residues. As DNA, the CDR3 is TGTGCCAGTAGTTGGGGGGGACTTAGAACGGCAGAGACCCAGTACTTC. It specifies CASSWGGLRTAETQYF.

The V gene is TRBV5-1, the J gene TRBJ2-1; unclear D gene. CDR1 and CDR2 (germline): SGHRS, YFSETQ. Trimming left V 0 bases short and J 8 bases short, with 6 bases between. The CDR3 length is 12 residues. The CDR3 loop is CASSLGAHEQFF. The CDR3 bases are TGCGCCAGCAGCTTGGGGGCCCATGAGCAGTTCTTC.

V and J are TRBV28 and TRBJ2-1; no clear D gene. The CDR3 runs to 11 residues. From germline, CDR1 is MDHEN and CDR2 SYDVKM. With 6 bases removed from V and 7 bases from J, the gap between germline ends came to 7 bases. The CDR3 loop is CASRTGNEQFF. DNA of the CDR3: TGTGCCAGCAGGACGGGTAATGAGCAGTTCTTC.

The J gene is TRBJ2-1, the V gene TRBV30; possible D gene TRBD2, 6 bases. The CDR3 is 13 amino acids. Germline CDR1 is GTSNPN and CDR2 is SVGIG (reference sequence). V shed 5 bases and J shed 10 bases, with 18 bases lying between them. In nucleotides, the CDR3 is TGTGCCTGGGCTGGAGGGACTGCTAGGGAGCAGTTCTTC. Protein: CAWAGGTAREQFF. Full variable domain (outside the CDR3, taken from reference TRBV30 and TRBJ2-1): SQTIHQWPATLVQPVGSPLSLECTVEGTSNPNLYWYRQAAGRGLQLLFYSVGIGQISSEVPQNLSASRPQDRQFILSSKKLLLSDSGFYLCAWAGGTAREQFFGPGTRLTVL.

The DNA for the CDR3 is TGTGCCAGCAGTTTAGTAGGACAGGGGGCGATCGGGGAGCTGTTTTTT. Protein sequence: CASSLVGQGAIGELFF. J is TRBJ2-2 and V is TRBV28; 11 bases match TRBD1. The CDR3 is 16 amino acids. Unmatched junction bases numbered 6, after V lost 2 bases and J lost 7 bases. Germline V gives CDR1 MDHEN, CDR2 SYDVKM.

The DNA for the CDR3 is TGTGCCAGCAGACTGGGCGGGGATTGGAGTTCACCCCTCCACTTT. The encoded protein is CASRLGGDWSSPLHF. This chain joins TRBV7-9 and TRBJ1-6; D is undetermined. Germline V CDR1 and CDR2: SEHNR, FQNEAQ (reference sequence). The CDR3 is 15 amino acids. Trimming took 6 bases from V and 9 from J, leaving 18 bases between them.

The J gene is TRBJ2-1, the V gene TRBV4-2; 12 bases match TRBD2. V trimming: 6 bases; J trimming: 4 bases; junction bases outside the gene matches: 4. The germline CDR1 and CDR2 sequences are LGHNA and YNFKEQ. The CDR3 contains 15 residues. CDR3 DNA sequence: TGTGCCAGCAGGCTGGGGACTAGCGGGTACAATGAGCAGTTCTTC. Translating gives CASRLGTSGYNEQFF.

This rearrangement joins TRBV28 to TRBJ1-2; D is unclear. The CDR3 covers 16 residues. Germline V gives CDR1 MDHEN, CDR2 SYDVKM. V dropped 4 bases and J dropped 0 bases, with 15 bases sitting between them. The CDR3 reads CASSSPSPSPNYGYTF. Written as DNA, the CDR3 is TGTGCCAGCAGTTCTCCCAGTCCGTCCCCTAACTATGGCTACACCTTC.

This clone appeared once. V and J are TRBV4-1 and TRBJ2-1; possibly TRBD2 for D (6 bases). The germline gives CDR1 MGHRA, CDR2 YSYEKL. V lost 5 bases to trimming and J lost 8 bases, with 16 bases between them. The CDR3 is 14 amino acids. The CDR3 DNA is TGCGCCAGCAGCTGGACCGGTAGCGGCGATGAGCAGTTCTTC. As protein: CASSWTGSGDEQFF.

This CDR3 reads CASSQTGLSGNTIYF. DNA of the CDR3: TGCGCCAGCAGCCAAACAGGCCTCTCTGGAAACACCATATATTTT. The rearrangement uses TRBV4-1 and TRBJ1-3; D possibly corresponds to TRBD1 (5 bases). V lost 2 bases, J lost 0 bases, and 8 bases lay in between. CDR1 is MGHRA, CDR2 YSYEKL, per germline. CDR3 length: 15 amino acids.